The clone carrying this T cell receptor beta chain was seen at least ten times. The antigen remains undetermined. MiXCR was run by TCRdb on the 5' RACE reads, yielding one entry per CDR3 protein. The sample holds more than 150,000 distinct CDR3 sequences, roughly 13% seen once. V shed 1 base and J shed 2 bases, with 9 bases lying between them. This CDR3 has 14 amino acids. In germline, CDR1 is SGHNT, CDR2 YENEEA. The data belong to a study of CD8 T cells in ankylosing spondylitis. Study conclusions and caveats: CD8+ disease-linked clones were present at relatively low frequencies in blood. Matched ankylosing spondylitis synovial fluid reportedly contained a significantly enriched population of disease-linked clones.

The source of this sequence is a female donor with ankylosing spondylitis or in good health (not recorded which). Sequencing was done on a sample of blood, either unsorted or a sorted T cell fraction (not recorded which). The chain recombines TRBV11-3 with TRBJ2-7; the D gene is possibly TRBD1 (5 bases). CDR3 amino acids: CASSLAPGPYEQYF. CDR3 nucleotide sequence: TGTGCCAGCAGCTTAGCACCAGGGCCCTACGAGCAGTACTTC.